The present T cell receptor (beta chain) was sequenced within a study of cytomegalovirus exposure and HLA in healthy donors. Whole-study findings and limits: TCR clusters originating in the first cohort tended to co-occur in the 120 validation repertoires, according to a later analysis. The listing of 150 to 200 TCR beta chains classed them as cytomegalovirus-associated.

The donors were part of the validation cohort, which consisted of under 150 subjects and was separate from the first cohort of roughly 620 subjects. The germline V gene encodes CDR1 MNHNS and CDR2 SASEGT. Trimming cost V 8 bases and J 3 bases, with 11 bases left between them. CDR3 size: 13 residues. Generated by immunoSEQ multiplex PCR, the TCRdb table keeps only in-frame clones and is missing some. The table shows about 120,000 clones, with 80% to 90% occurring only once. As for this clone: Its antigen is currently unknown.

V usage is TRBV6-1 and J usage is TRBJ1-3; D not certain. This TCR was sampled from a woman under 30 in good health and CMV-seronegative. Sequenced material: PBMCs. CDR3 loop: CASRRNGGNTIYF. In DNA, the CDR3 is TGTGCCAGCCGCCGTAACGGTGGAAACACCATATATTTT.